This is a list of T cell receptor beta chains from one sample in a study of tumor and adjacent non-tumor tissue in lung cancer. In TCRdb, the multiplex PCR reads were re-called with MiXCR into one record per CDR3 protein. The sample yields over 80,000 distinct CDR3 sequences, roughly 78% seen once. Sequenced: distant non-tumor lung tissue. The source is a man aged 60 to 75 with small cell lung cancer. The CDR3 runs from the conserved cysteine through the conserved F or W. The D gene is left open where the match is weak. Expanded clones are given a class, and other clones once, few, many or no size at all.

J | size | D | V | CDR3 | DNA
TRBJ2-3 | few | TRBD2 | TRBV7-6 | CASSLIAGGSTDTQYF | TGTGCCAGCAGTTTAATAGCGGGAGGGTCCACAGATACGCAGTATTTT
TRBJ2-1 | - | - | TRBV5-1 | CASSLALTVRAGELFF | TGCGCCAGCAGCTTGGCCCTAACCGTGAGGGCCGGGGAGCTGTTCTTC
TRBJ1-1 | once | - | TRBV29-1 | CGVRTANYTEAFF | TGCGGCGTTAGGACAGCAAACTACACTGAAGCTTTCTTT
TRBJ2-1 | - | - | TRBV6-1 | CDSSELYGRTWDEQFF | TGTGACAGCAGTGAACTGTATGGGCGAACCTGGGATGAGCAGTTCTTC
TRBJ1-2 | - | - | TRBV6-2/TRBV6-3 | CARSSHWAGYTF | TGTGCCAGAAGTTCGCACTGGGCTGGCTACACCTTC
TRBJ2-1 | - | TRBD2 | TRBV11-2 | CASSFGEGTSGSIYNEQFF | TGTGCCAGCAGCTTCGGGGAGGGGACTAGCGGGAGTATCTACAATGAGCAGTTCTTC
TRBJ2-3 | - | TRBD2 | TRBV12-3/TRBV12-4 | CASSLSLAGLGTDTQYF | TGTGCCAGCAGTTTAAGTCTAGCGGGACTAGGCACAGATACGCAGTATTTT
TRBJ2-4 | few | TRBD1 | TRBV20-1 | CNARNPEQGAQGIQYF | TGCAATGCTAGAAATCCCGAACAGGGGGCGCAGGGCATTCAGTACTTC
TRBJ1-5 | - | TRBD1 | TRBV20-1 | CSARGWVPGQGGSQQPQHF | TGCAGTGCTAGAGGTTGGGTCCCCGGACAGGGAGGATCGCAGCAGCCCCAGCATTTT
TRBJ2-1 | - | TRBD2 | TRBV11-1 | CAISISELAEGSSYNEQFF | TGTGCCATCAGCATTAGCGAACTAGCGGAGGGGAGCTCCTACAATGAGCAGTTCTTC
TRBJ2-1 | - | TRBD1 | TRBV5-4 | CASSLRAGGLYNELFF | TGTGCCAGCAGCTTGAGGGCAGGGGGCTTATACAATGAGCTGTTCTTC
TRBJ2-1 | - | - | TRBV6-5 | CVSSYSVAGGLHEQFF | TGTGTCAGCAGTTACTCGGTGGCTGGAGGGCTCCATGAGCAGTTCTTC
TRBJ2-3 | - | TRBD2 | TRBV11-1 | CASSLRTSSTDTQYF | TGTGCTAGCAGCTTACGGACTAGCAGCACAGATACGCAGTACTTT